Listed below are T cell receptor beta chains from one sample, sequenced in a study of cytomegalovirus exposure and HLA in healthy donors. Sequencing used immunoSEQ multiplex PCR; TCRdb keeps in-frame clones, though not all of them. The table lists hundreds of thousands of clones, about 86% of them singletons, with less than 3% in the top ten. The sample consisted of PBMCs. The receptors come from a man between 18 and 29 years old in good health and CMV-seronegative. CDR3s include the opening cysteine and the closing phenylalanine or tryptophan. The D gene is left open where the match is weak. Only some rows state a clone size, as once, few, many or a class for expanded clones.

J	size	V	D	DNA	CDR3
TRBJ2-1	-	TRBV4-3	-	TGCGCCAGCAGCCAAGATCTTTCCCTTCGACTAGGCAATGAGCAGTTCTTC	CASSQDLSLRLGNEQFF
TRBJ2-4	-	TRBV6-1	-	TGTGCCAGCACTCCAGCCGGGAACATTCAGTACTTC	CASTPAGNIQYF
TRBJ1-1	-	TRBV27	TRBD1	TGTGCCAGCAGTTCGGGGCAGGGGGATAGTAGTGAAGCTTTCTTT	CASSSGQGDSSEAFF
TRBJ2-1	-	TRBV7-7	TRBD2	TGTGCTAGCAGCTCCGGACTAGCGGGGAATAATGAGCAGTTCTTC	CASSSGLAGNNEQFF
TRBJ2-7	once	TRBV6-5	TRBD2	TGTGCCAGCAGTTCGCAGAAGCGGGGGTTCTCCTACGAGCAGTACTTC	CASSSQKRGFSYEQYF
TRBJ2-7	once	TRBV6-6	-	TGTGCCAGCAGTTACTCTCTGGGCCCCAACTCCTACGAGCAGTACTTC	CASSYSLGPNSYEQYF
TRBJ1-5	-	TRBV5-4	-	TGTGCCAGCAGCTTAGACGGGGATATCAATCAGCCCCAGCATTTT	CASSLDGDINQPQHF
TRBJ1-4	-	TRBV7-9	TRBD1	TGTGCCAGCAGCTCCAGACAGGGCGAAAAACTGTTTTTT	CASSSRQGEKLFF
TRBJ2-3	-	TRBV11-2	TRBD1	TGTGCCAGCAGCTTAGATCAGGAAGGGGGCGCCGCAGATACGCAGTATTTT	CASSLDQEGGAADTQYF
TRBJ2-7	-	TRBV28	-	TGTGCCAGCAGTTTAGGGGCCCAGGGCGAGCAGTACTTC	CASSLGAQGEQYF
TRBJ2-3	-	TRBV19	-	TGTGCCACCCTGGACTCAAGCACAGATACGCAGTATTTT	CATLDSSTDTQYF
TRBJ2-1	-	TRBV9	TRBD2	TGTGCCAGCAGCGTAGGAGGGACTAGCGCCATCAATGAGCAGTTCTTC	CASSVGGTSAINEQFF
TRBJ2-7	-	TRBV5-1	TRBD1	TGCGCCAGCAGCTTGGATGTGACAGGGATTGGCGAGCAGTACTTC	CASSLDVTGIGEQYF
TRBJ2-6	-	TRBV19	TRBD1	TGTGCCAGTACCAAAACAGGGGATAGGGGTGGGGCCAACGTCCTGACTTTC	CASTKTGDRGGANVLTF
TRBJ2-3	-	TRBV6-5	-	TGTGCCAGCAGTTACTTACCGGGAACCCACACAGATACGCAGTATTTT	CASSYLPGTHTDTQYF
TRBJ1-1	once	TRBV15	TRBD1	TGTGCCACCGGGACAGGCAGCACTGAAGCTTTCTTT	CATGTGSTEAFF
TRBJ1-2	once	TRBV28	-	TGTGCCAGCAGTTTATCAGGGGCCGGTGGCTACACCTTC	CASSLSGAGGYTF
TRBJ1-2	-	TRBV4-1	TRBD1	TGCGCCAGCAGCCAAGATCCACAACAGGGGGGCTACACCTTC	CASSQDPQQGGYTF
TRBJ1-2	-	TRBV9	-	TGTGCCAGCAGCGTAGGTGGGCACTATGGCTACACCTTC	CASSVGGHYGYTF
TRBJ2-5	once	TRBV7-7	-	TGTGCCAGCAGCTTAGGAGGGGGAAGAGAGACCCAGTACTTC	CASSLGGGRETQYF
TRBJ1-4	-	TRBV28	TRBD1	TGTGCCAGCAGTCCCGGACAGGGTGGAAAACTGTTTTTT	CASSPGQGGKLFF
TRBJ1-6	-	TRBV6-5	-	TGTGCCAGCAGTTACACGGCAGGGTGGGATTCACCCCTCCACTTT	CASSYTAGWDSPLHF
TRBJ1-2	few	TRBV4-3	TRBD1	TGCGCCAGCAGCCCTGGACAGGGGCCCTATGGCTACACCTTC	CASSPGQGPYGYTF
TRBJ1-2	few	TRBV9	-	TGTGCCAGCAGCGTAGAACGGGGGGGCGCGAATGGCTACACCTTC	CASSVERGGANGYTF
TRBJ1-2	-	TRBV28	-	TGTGCCAGCAGTTTAGGGCAGGGACAAGATGGCTACACCTTC	CASSLGQGQDGYTF
TRBJ2-3	-	TRBV7-9	-	TGTGCCAGCAGCTTACCGTCAGATACGCAGTATTTT	CASSLPSDTQYF
TRBJ2-1	-	TRBV7-9	-	TGTGCCAGCAGCTTAGGTTTCGGGAGTGAGCAGTTCTTC	CASSLGFGSEQFF
TRBJ1-1	-	TRBV5-1	-	TGCGCCAGCAGCTTGGACACGGGGAACACTGAAGCTTTCTTT	CASSLDTGNTEAFF
TRBJ1-5	few	TRBV4-3	-	TGCGCCAGCAGCCAGGAAACAGGGTTTCAGCCCCAGCATTTT	CASSQETGFQPQHF
TRBJ2-4	once	TRBV5-1	-	TGCGCCAGCAGCTCACCTAGTCTAAACATTCAGTACTTC	CASSSPSLNIQYF
TRBJ2-7	-	TRBV19	TRBD1	TGTGCCAGTAGTATCCAGGGACAGGGGGGCGAGCAGTACTTC	CASSIQGQGGEQYF
TRBJ2-1	once	TRBV7-2	-	TGTGCCAGCAGCCCAAGGGGGGGGGTGAGCTCCTACAATGAGCAGTTCTTC	CASSPRGGVSSYNEQFF
TRBJ2-3	-	TRBV6-5	-	TGTGCCAGCAGAGCCCTAACAGATACGCAGTATTTT	CASRALTDTQYF
TRBJ2-7	-	TRBV6-6	TRBD2	TGTGCCAGCAGTCACGGGACTAGCGGGGACGAGCAGTACTTC	CASSHGTSGDEQYF
TRBJ2-7	-	TRBV27	-	TGTGCCACCTCTAGCGCCTCCTACGAGCAGTACTTC	CATSSASYEQYF
TRBJ2-1	-	TRBV7-8	TRBD2	TGTGCCAGCAGCTTTAGCGGGAGAAATGAGCAGTTCTTC	CASSFSGRNEQFF
TRBJ1-2	-	TRBV6-5	-	TGTGCCAGCAGTTACTACGTACGGGACTCAGATGGCTACACCTTC	CASSYYVRDSDGYTF
TRBJ2-7	-	TRBV5-4	TRBD1	TGTGCCAGCAGCTCCAACAGGGGCAACGGCGAGCAGTACTTC	CASSSNRGNGEQYF
TRBJ2-7	-	TRBV30	-	TGTGCCTGGAGTTGGTGGGAGAGCTCCTACGAGCAGTACTTC	CAWSWWESSYEQYF
TRBJ2-7	few	TRBV30	TRBD2	TGTGCCTGGAGTCTTTTACTAGCGGGAGGGAAAAACGAGCAGTACTTC	CAWSLLLAGGKNEQYF
TRBJ2-1	-	TRBV2	TRBD2	TGTGCCAGGGATGCGGTTAGCGGGAGAAGTCAGGGTGAGCAGTTCTTC	CARDAVSGRSQGEQFF
TRBJ1-6	-	TRBV4-1	-	TGCGCCAGCAGCCAAGAGGTCAGCTCCTATAATTCACCCCTCCACTTT	CASSQEVSSYNSPLHF
TRBJ1-5	-	TRBV28	TRBD1	TGTGCCAGCAGTTGGGGACAGGGATTAGGTCAGCCCCAGCATTTT	CASSWGQGLGQPQHF
TRBJ2-1	-	TRBV6-1	-	TGTGCCAGCAGTGAAGCGCGAAGCAATGAGCAGTTCTTC	CASSEARSNEQFF
TRBJ2-5	-	TRBV5-1	-	TGCGCCAGCAGCGACACTGGGCGAGGGGAGACCCAGTACTTC	CASSDTGRGETQYF
TRBJ1-5	-	TRBV11-2	TRBD1	TGTGCCAGCAGCCCCCGGACAGGGAATCAGCCCCAGCATTTT	CASSPRTGNQPQHF
TRBJ2-7	-	TRBV11-2	-	TGTGCCAGCAAGGGGGTTGGATCCTACGAGCAGTACTTC	CASKGVGSYEQYF
TRBJ2-1	-	TRBV28	-	TGTGCCAGCAGTTTGCAGGCGGGCACTAGTGAGCAGTTCTTC	CASSLQAGTSEQFF
TRBJ2-3	few	TRBV6-4	TRBD2	TGTGCCAGTAGCGGGGGGGACACAGATACGCAGTATTTT	CASSGGDTDTQYF
TRBJ2-2	-	TRBV11-3	-	TGTGCCAGCAGCAAGGGGGGGCCGGGCACCGGGGAGCTGTTTTTT	CASSKGGPGTGELFF